The rows below give T cell receptor beta chains drawn from one sample of a study of blood T cell repertoires in COVID-19. Libraries were prepared by immunoSEQ multiplex PCR; TCRdb keeps only in-frame clonotypes and omits some of them. Counted here are 150,000 to 180,000 clones, about 73% occurring once; the ten biggest clones make up around 1.7%. The sequenced sample was peripheral blood. The origin of the receptors is a man at least 80 years old with acute or convalescent COVID-19. Both conserved end residues are part of each CDR3. The order of the fields is V gene, J gene, D gene, clone size, CDR3 protein, CDR3 DNA. A D gene is named only where the DNA matches it firmly. A row's size may be missing; if present it is once, few, many or a size class.

V: TRBV7-3; J: TRBJ1-1; D: -; size: -; CDR3: CASSSFRDTEAFF; DNA: TGTGCCAGCAGCTCCTTCAGGGACACTGAAGCTTTCTTT
V: TRBV5-1; J: TRBJ2-2; D: -; size: -; CDR3: CASSLASGSAGELFF; DNA: TGCGCCAGCAGCTTGGCCTCGGGGAGCGCCGGGGAGCTGTTTTTT
V: TRBV6-1; J: TRBJ2-3; D: TRBD2; size: -; CDR3: CASSWTSGGTDTQYF; DNA: TGTGCCAGCAGCTGGACTAGCGGGGGCACAGATACGCAGTATTTT
V: TRBV27; J: TRBJ1-2; D: TRBD1; size: -; CDR3: CASSPAGTGSGYTF; DNA: TGTGCCAGCAGCCCCGCTGGGACAGGGTCCGGCTACACCTTC
V: TRBV11-2; J: TRBJ1-6; D: -; size: few; CDR3: CASSPRGNSPLHF; DNA: TGTGCCAGCAGCCCACGAGGGAATTCACCCCTCCACTTT
V: TRBV5-1; J: TRBJ2-3; D: -; size: -; CDR3: CASSLSGESPDTQYF; DNA: TGCGCCAGCAGCTTGTCAGGGGAGAGTCCAGATACGCAGTATTTT
V: TRBV7-9; J: TRBJ2-7; D: TRBD2; size: -; CDR3: CASTPGGTGDYEQYF; DNA: TGTGCCAGCACCCCCGGGGGGACGGGGGATTACGAGCAGTACTTC
V: TRBV2; J: TRBJ1-6; D: TRBD1; size: -; CDR3: CASSDREPGQAINHYNSPLHF; DNA: TGTGCCAGCAGTGATCGCGAACCGGGACAGGCGATAAATCATTATAATTCACCCCTCCACTTT
V: TRBV24-1; J: TRBJ1-5; D: TRBD1; size: -; CDR3: CATSHEGTGPFCRNQPQHF; DNA: TGTGCCACCAGTCACGAGGGGACAGGGCCTTTTTGCCGCAATCAGCCCCAGCATTTT
V: TRBV24-1; J: TRBJ2-3; D: TRBD1; size: -; CDR3: CATSDFVTGSHTQYF; DNA: TGTGCCACCAGTGATTTCGTGACAGGGTCTCACACGCAGTATTTT
V: TRBV19; J: TRBJ2-5; D: -; size: few; CDR3: CASSTGLYQETQYF; DNA: TGTGCCAGTAGTACGGGACTGTACCAAGAGACCCAGTACTTC
V: TRBV5-1; J: TRBJ1-2; D: -; size: few; CDR3: CASSLAQGPYGYTF; DNA: TGCGCCAGCAGCTTGGCCCAGGGGCCCTATGGCTACACCTTC
V: TRBV7-6; J: TRBJ2-2; D: -; size: -; CDR3: CASSLGGENTGELFF; DNA: TGTGCCAGCAGCTTAGGCGGGGAGAACACCGGGGAGCTGTTTTTT
V: TRBV5-4; J: TRBJ1-1; D: TRBD1; size: -; CDR3: CASSLEGADTEAFF; DNA: TGTGCCAGCAGCTTGGAGGGGGCAGACACTGAAGCTTTCTTT
V: TRBV3-1/TRBV3-2; J: TRBJ2-5; D: TRBD2; size: few; CDR3: CASSAGTSEETQYF; DNA: TGTGCCAGCAGCGCCGGGACTAGTGAAGAGACCCAGTACTTC
V: TRBV11-2; J: TRBJ2-2; D: -; size: -; CDR3: CASSLVGLTGELFF; DNA: TGTGCCAGCAGCTTAGTAGGACTTACCGGGGAGCTGTTTTTT
V: TRBV3-1/TRBV3-2; J: TRBJ1-6; D: -; size: -; CDR3: CASSPVIGSSSSPLHF; DNA: TGTGCCAGCAGCCCAGTGATTGGGAGTTCGAGTTCACCCCTCCACTTT
V: TRBV7-2; J: TRBJ2-2; D: TRBD1; size: -; CDR3: CASSLRTGGTGELFF; DNA: TGTGCCAGCAGCTTAAGGACAGGGGGCACCGGGGAGCTGTTTTTT
V: TRBV6-5; J: TRBJ1-2; D: TRBD1; size: -; CDR3: CASSYTDRGRRGYTF; DNA: TGTGCCAGCAGTTACACAGACAGGGGGCGCAGGGGCTACACCTTC
V: TRBV9; J: TRBJ2-3; D: TRBD2; size: -; CDR3: CASSVASGGNTDTQYF; DNA: TGTGCCAGCAGCGTAGCTAGCGGGGGCAACACAGATACGCAGTATTTT
V: TRBV18; J: TRBJ2-7; D: -; size: -; CDR3: CASSPPDSKYEQYF; DNA: TGTGCCAGCTCACCACCTGACTCCAAGTACGAGCAGTACTTC
V: TRBV18; J: TRBJ1-1; D: TRBD1; size: -; CDR3: CASSLPGQGGVNTEAFF; DNA: TGTGCCAGCTCACTACCGGGACAGGGGGGTGTGAACACTGAAGCTTTCTTT
V: TRBV29-1; J: TRBJ1-1; D: TRBD1; size: -; CDR3: CSVEMGQGTEAFF; DNA: TGCAGCGTTGAAATGGGACAGGGGACTGAAGCTTTCTTT
V: TRBV19; J: TRBJ1-4; D: -; size: few; CDR3: CASSRTGSNVGEKLFF; DNA: TGTGCCAGTAGTAGAACAGGGTCTAACGTGGGTGAAAAACTGTTTTTT
V: TRBV29-1; J: TRBJ2-1; D: TRBD2; size: -; CDR3: CSVWTSGGGHEQFF; DNA: TGCAGCGTTTGGACTAGCGGGGGGGGGCATGAGCAGTTCTTC
V: TRBV5-1; J: TRBJ2-1; D: -; size: -; CDR3: CASSLASSYNEQFF; DNA: TGCGCCAGCAGCTTGGCCAGCTCCTACAATGAGCAGTTCTTC
V: TRBV28; J: TRBJ1-1; D: -; size: -; CDR3: CASSPGSLNTEAFF; DNA: TGTGCCAGCAGTCCGGGGAGTCTGAACACTGAAGCTTTCTTT
V: TRBV11-2; J: TRBJ1-1; D: -; size: -; CDR3: CASSLVRNTEAFF; DNA: TGTGCCAGCAGCTTAGTCAGGAACACTGAAGCTTTCTTT
V: TRBV18; J: TRBJ2-5; D: -; size: -; CDR3: CASSPPGETQYF; DNA: TGTGCCAGCTCACCCCCCGGGGAGACCCAGTACTTC
V: TRBV11-1; J: TRBJ2-1; D: TRBD2; size: once; CDR3: CASSPGWGGSEQFF; DNA: TGTGCCAGCAGCCCTGGGTGGGGAGGGTCTGAGCAGTTCTTC
V: TRBV11-2; J: TRBJ2-5; D: -; size: -; CDR3: CASSATRGGETQYF; DNA: TGTGCCAGCAGCGCCACTAGGGGGGGAGAGACCCAGTACTTC
V: TRBV6-6; J: TRBJ1-3; D: -; size: few; CDR3: CASSPLGTGNTIYF; DNA: TGTGCCAGCAGTCCCCTGGGCACTGGAAACACCATATATTTT
V: TRBV5-1; J: TRBJ2-2; D: -; size: -; CDR3: CASSLDRGELFF; DNA: TGCGCCAGCAGCTTGGATCGGGGGGAGCTGTTTTTT
V: TRBV5-1; J: TRBJ1-3; D: TRBD1; size: few; CDR3: CASSFGQGIANTIYF; DNA: TGCGCCAGCAGTTTCGGACAGGGGATCGCAAACACCATATATTTT
V: TRBV14; J: TRBJ2-2; D: -; size: -; CDR3: CASSLRGGRNTGELFF; DNA: TGTGCCAGCAGCCTTCGAGGGGGTCGGAACACCGGGGAGCTGTTTTTT
V: TRBV19; J: TRBJ2-3; D: TRBD2; size: -; CDR3: CASTLGTSGSTDTQYF; DNA: TGTGCCAGTACCCTAGGGACTAGCGGAAGCACAGATACGCAGTATTTT
V: TRBV9; J: TRBJ2-7; D: TRBD1; size: -; CDR3: CASSSLGTGPYEQYF; DNA: TGTGCCAGCAGCTCACTAGGGACAGGCCCCTACGAGCAGTACTTC
V: TRBV18; J: TRBJ2-5; D: -; size: -; CDR3: CASSSVQGETQYF; DNA: TGTGCCAGCTCATCGGTCCAGGGAGAGACCCAGTACTTC
V: TRBV7-9; J: TRBJ2-7; D: TRBD1; size: -; CDR3: CASIPTRSQGATYEQYF; DNA: TGTGCCAGCATCCCCACCCGATCACAGGGGGCAACCTACGAGCAGTACTTC
V: TRBV12-2; J: TRBJ2-3; D: -; size: -; CDR3: CASRVKLAGGTDTQYF; DNA: TGTGCAAGTCGCGTAAAACTAGCGGGGGGCACAGATACGCAGTATTTT
V: TRBV5-1; J: TRBJ1-1; D: -; size: -; CDR3: CASSLGQGSGNTEAFF; DNA: TGCGCCAGCAGCTTGGGTCAGGGATCGGGGAACACTGAAGCTTTCTTT
V: TRBV18; J: TRBJ2-5; D: -; size: -; CDR3: CASCSSIQETQYF; DNA: TGTGCCAGCTGTTCGAGTATCCAAGAGACCCAGTACTTC
V: TRBV18; J: TRBJ2-3; D: TRBD1; size: few; CDR3: CASSPQGALTDTQYF; DNA: TGTGCCAGCTCACCCCAGGGGGCCCTCACAGATACGCAGTATTTT
V: TRBV14; J: TRBJ1-2; D: -; size: few; CDR3: CASSQVGVYGYTF; DNA: TGTGCCAGCAGCCAAGTCGGGGTCTATGGCTACACCTTC
V: TRBV12-3/TRBV12-4; J: TRBJ2-3; D: TRBD1; size: -; CDR3: CAVGTGGTDTQYF; DNA: TGTGCTGTGGGGACAGGGGGAACAGATACGCAGTATTTT
V: TRBV9; J: TRBJ2-2; D: TRBD1; size: -; CDR3: CASSARDREVGELFF; DNA: TGTGCCAGCAGCGCCCGGGACAGGGAGGTCGGGGAGCTGTTTTTT
V: TRBV2; J: TRBJ2-1; D: TRBD2; size: -; CDR3: CATLSGGITYNEQFF; DNA: TGTGCCACCCTAAGCGGGGGGATAACCTACAATGAGCAGTTCTTC
V: TRBV10-1; J: TRBJ2-1; D: -; size: -; CDR3: CASGQPGVGLNEQFF; DNA: TGCGCCAGCGGACAGCCGGGCGTTGGGCTCAATGAGCAGTTCTTC
V: TRBV4-3; J: TRBJ2-3; D: -; size: few; CDR3: CASSQGQNTDTQYF; DNA: TGCGCCAGCAGCCAAGGACAGAACACAGATACGCAGTATTTT
V: TRBV4-3; J: TRBJ1-1; D: -; size: -; CDR3: CASSQDRGTEAFF; DNA: TGCGCCAGCAGCCAAGATAGGGGCACTGAAGCTTTCTTT
V: TRBV3-1/TRBV3-2; J: TRBJ2-3; D: TRBD1; size: -; CDR3: CASSQVAGGTDTQYF; DNA: TGTGCCAGCAGCCAAGTGGCAGGGGGTACAGATACGCAGTATTTT
V: TRBV5-1; J: TRBJ1-3; D: TRBD1; size: -; CDR3: CASSQGQTGNTIYF; DNA: TGCGCCAGCAGCCAGGGACAGACTGGAAACACCATATATTTT
V: TRBV28; J: TRBJ1-3; D: -; size: -; CDR3: CASSSSGWSGNTIYF; DNA: TGTGCCAGCAGTTCATCAGGGTGGTCTGGAAACACCATATATTTT
V: TRBV5-1; J: TRBJ2-5; D: TRBD2; size: once; CDR3: CASSLAASGGSQSAQYF; DNA: TGCGCCAGCAGCTTGGCCGCTAGCGGGGGGTCCCAATCGGCCCAGTACTTC
V: TRBV5-1; J: TRBJ2-5; D: TRBD2; size: -; CDR3: CASSGGTKQETQYF; DNA: TGCGCCAGCAGCGGAGGGACTAAACAAGAGACCCAGTACTTC
V: TRBV6-5; J: TRBJ1-6; D: TRBD1; size: -; CDR3: CASRWTGDYSPLHF; DNA: TGTGCCAGCAGATGGACAGGGGATTATTCACCCCTCCACTTT
V: TRBV19; J: TRBJ1-5; D: -; size: -; CDR3: CASSIGRHNQPQHF; DNA: TGTGCCAGTAGTATTGGGAGACACAATCAGCCCCAGCATTTT